This TCR beta chain is from a study of OX40 agonist ivuxolimab in advanced cancers. Study as a whole: Ivuxolimab, an antibody that agonizes OX40 (CD134), was administered to the patients. The mean age was about 57 years, ranging from about 23 to 79, with over 70% of participants male. General study results and limits: Specificity for antigen went undetermined in the expanded peripheral T cells.

The V gene's germline CDR1 is GTSNPN and CDR2 SVGIG (reference sequence). The CDR3 has 12 residues. Trimming removed 2 bases at V and 5 bases at J, with 6 bases between. Concerning this clone itself: Its cognate antigen is unknown.

Cycle 7 day 1, cycle 4 day 1, and baseline were the timepoints at which blood was sampled. The protocol was immunoSEQ multiplex PCR, while the TCRdb copy is restricted to in-frame clones and leaves out a portion. The table shows around 85,000 clones, with about 90% occurring only once. The sample was CD4+ or CD8+ T cells sorted from blood, taken in a trial of the OX40 agonist ivuxolimab. V usage is TRBV30 and J usage is TRBJ2-2; D is possibly TRBD1 (5 bases). This TCR was recovered from an adult with an advanced solid tumor such as melanoma, head and neck, liver or kidney cancer. The CDR3 reads CAWSSGTGELFF. CDR3 sequence (DNA): TGTGCCTGGAGTTCAGGGACCGGGGAGCTGTTTTTT.